These 22 T cell receptor beta chains were all obtained from the same sample, sequenced in a study of technical replicates of blood from several donors. This table comes from immunoSEQ multiplex PCR, and its TCRdb copy is limited to in-frame clones, with some not included. The table lists about 76,000 clones, about 91% of them singletons. Specimen: T cells isolated from PBMCs. These receptor sequences come from a human donor in good health.

The chain is built from TRBV29-1 and TRBJ2-1; weak D call: TRBD2 (5 bases). Germline loops: CDR1 SQVTM, CDR2 ANQGSEA. Trimming removed 4 bases at V and 5 bases at J, with 9 bases between. This CDR3 spans 12 amino acids. CDR3 bases: TGCAGCGTTGGGAGGCGGGACAATGAGCAGTTCTTC. It encodes CSVGRRDNEQFF.

DNA for the CDR3: TGTGCCAGCAGCTCTAGGGACAGCTCGACTGAAGCTTTCTTT. Protein: CASSSRDSSTEAFF. The rearrangement uses TRBV7-9 and TRBJ1-1; 7 bases match TRBD1. Germline V gene data show CDR1 as SEHNR and CDR2 as FQNEAQ (reference sequence). The CDR3 extends over 14 amino acids. V lost 4 bases, J lost 5 bases, and 7 bases stayed unmatched.

V usage is TRBV7-9 and J usage is TRBJ2-5; 8 bases match TRBD1. Germline trimming cut 6 bases from V and 5 bases from J; bases unmatched to any gene: 8. Germline lookup yields CDR1 SEHNR and CDR2 FQNEAQ (reference sequence). The CDR3 contains 14 residues. The CDR3 nucleotides are TGTGCCAGCAGTTGGACAGGGCTTTCGGAGACCCAGTACTTC. This encodes CASSWTGLSETQYF.

The chain employs TRBV5-1 and TRBJ2-5, with 7 bases aligning to TRBD2. J was trimmed by 1 base and V by 2 bases; bases with no gene match: 8. The CDR3 has 16 residues. CDR1 is SGHRS and CDR2 is YFSETQ in the germline V gene. CDR3 sequence reads: CASSFGGGAAQETQYF. The CDR3 DNA follows: TGCGCCAGCAGCTTCGGGGGAGGGGCGGCCCAAGAGACCCAGTACTTC.

This rearrangement joins TRBV6-1 to TRBJ1-5, with TRBD1 matching 7 bases. CDR1 is MNHNS and CDR2 is SASEGT in the germline V gene. This CDR3 comprises 14 residues. The ends lost 8 bases at V and 1 base at J; junction bases unmatched: 5. The CDR3 DNA follows: TGTGCCAGCGGACAGGTCGTAAGCAATCAGCCCCAGCATTTT. Residues: CASGQVVSNQPQHF.

This chain links TRBV28 with TRBJ2-7; no firm D call. The V gene lost 7 bases and the J gene lost 2 bases, with 15 bases spanning the gap. The CDR3 length is 14 residues. The V gene's germline CDR1 is MDHEN and CDR2 SYDVKM. CDR3 nucleotide sequence: TGTGCCAGCATGGCGGCCTTAGACCCCTACGAGCAGTACTTC. Amino acid sequence: CASMAALDPYEQYF.

CDR3 DNA: TGTGCCAGCAGGACAGGGGGCACTGAAGCTTTCTTT. Translated: CASRTGGTEAFF. V usage is TRBV27 and J usage is TRBJ1-1, with TRBD1 matching 9 bases. CDR3 length equals 12 residues. The germline CDR1 and CDR2 sequences are MNHEY and SMNVEV (reference sequence). The ends lost 6 bases at V and 4 bases at J; junction bases unmatched: 0.

The CDR3, as DNA: TGCGCCAGCAGTGAGTCCAGTTGGAGCGGGAGTTCCTACAATGAGCAGTTCTTC. Translation gives CASSESSWSGSSYNEQFF. The chain uses TRBV10-1 and TRBJ2-1, with 8 bases fitting TRBD2. Germline lookup yields CDR1 WNHNN and CDR2 SYGVQD (reference sequence). The CDR3 totals 18 residues. With 0 bases clipped from V and 1 base from J, the junction kept 8 bases outside the gene matches.

V and J are TRBV5-4 and TRBJ2-5; D gene ambiguous. CDR1 is SGHNT, CDR2 YYREEE, per germline (reference sequence). This CDR3 comprises 13 residues. V was shortened by 4 bases and J by 5 bases, with 12 bases between the two germline ends. CDR3 in DNA: TGTGCCAGCAGCCAATACAGCTTCGAGACCCAGTACTTC. This codes for CASSQYSFETQYF.

The rearrangement joins TRBV28 to TRBJ1-1, with a possible D match to TRBD1 (5 bases). The CDR3 runs to 14 residues. Trimming removed 3 bases at V and 6 bases at J, with 14 bases between. The germline gives CDR1 MDHEN, CDR2 SYDVKM. This CDR3 reads CASSFPAREAEAFF. CDR3 nucleotide sequence: TGTGCCAGCAGTTTTCCCGCCAGGGAAGCTGAAGCTTTCTTT.

This sequence joins TRBV6-6 and TRBJ2-3, with a tentative D call TRBD2 (7 bases). From germline, CDR1 is MNHNY and CDR2 SVGAGI (reference sequence). Trimming removed 2 bases at V and 2 bases at J, with 11 bases between. The CDR3 totals 15 residues. DNA for the CDR3: TGTGCCAGCAGTTACGCGGGGGCCTCCACAGATACGCAGTATTTT. Translation: CASSYAGASTDTQYF.

V usage is TRBV5-1 and J usage is TRBJ2-5, with 10 bases lining up with TRBD2. In germline, CDR1 is SGHRS, CDR2 YFSETQ. This CDR3 region has 17 residues. Trimming removed 7 bases from V and 4 bases from J; junction bases left unmatched: 16. Written as DNA, the CDR3 is TGCGCCAGCTCGCAGCGGGTAGCGGGAGGAGCGGGAGAGACCCAGTACTTC. This gives the protein CASSQRVAGGAGETQYF.

This clone was counted once. The V gene is TRBV19, the J gene TRBJ2-1; 10 bases agree with TRBD1. The CDR3 runs to 15 residues. CDR1 and CDR2 from the germline V gene are LNHDA and SQIVND (reference sequence). The V segment lost 4 bases and the J segment 2 bases; nucleotides outside the gene matches: 2. Written as DNA, the CDR3 is TGTGCCAGTAGTAGGACAGGGGGTACCTACAATGAGCAGTTCTTC. Residues: CASSRTGGTYNEQFF.

This chain links TRBV6-1 with TRBJ1-5, with D unclear. CDR1 is MNHNS and CDR2 is SASEGT in the germline V gene. V shed 0 bases and J shed 3 bases, with 3 bases lying between them. The CDR3 contains 13 residues. The CDR3 spells CASSEALNQPQHF. The CDR3 region has the DNA TGTGCCAGCAGTGAAGCACTCAATCAGCCCCAGCATTTT.

The rearrangement uses TRBV2 and TRBJ1-5; 7 nucleotides agree with TRBD1. V was clipped by 4 bases and J by 7 bases; unmatched bases: 7. This CDR3 spans 14 amino acids. Germline CDR1 reads SNHLY; CDR2 reads FYNNEI. CDR3 coding DNA: TGTGCCAGCAGTGGGACAGGAGCGACGCAGCCCCAGCATTTT. This encodes CASSGTGATQPQHF.

The chain is built from TRBV30 and TRBJ2-3, with a weak D call TRBD1 (6 bases). Germline assignment: CDR1 GTSNPN and CDR2 SVGIG (reference sequence). V was clipped by 3 bases and J by 3 bases, with 10 bases between them. The CDR3 contains 13 residues. CDR3 in amino acids: CAWRSRGTDTQYF. For the CDR3, the DNA is TGTGCCTGGAGGTCCAGGGGAACAGATACGCAGTATTTT.

The gene calls are TRBV28 and TRBJ1-1; D remains ambiguous. This CDR3 region has 16 residues. V lost 2 bases and J lost 3, with 16 bases in between. Germline CDR1 and CDR2: MDHEN and SYDVKM. The CDR3 here is CASSLVGVGPYTEAFF. The CDR3 DNA is TGTGCCAGCAGTTTAGTCGGGGTCGGCCCTTACACTGAAGCTTTCTTT.

Concerning this clone itself: Its ends do not fully match the called genes, so a read error is possible. The chain is built from TRBV7-8 and TRBJ1-4, with D possibly matching TRBD1 (5 bases). This CDR3 is 17 amino acids long. Germline V gives CDR1 SGHVS, CDR2 FQNEAQ. CDR3 protein: CASSSGGGGWINEELFF. Written as DNA, the CDR3 is TGTGCCAGCAGCTCGGGGGGGGGAGGCTGGATTAATGAAGAACTGTTTTTT.

The V call is TRBV5-5, the J call TRBJ2-6; no firm D call. With 2 bases removed from V and 1 base from J, the gap between germline ends came to 4 bases. In germline, CDR1 is SGHKS, CDR2 YYEKEE (reference sequence). This CDR3 contains 14 residues. The DNA for the CDR3 is TGTGCCAGCAGCTTTAGTTCTGGGGCCAACGTCCTGACTTTC. Amino acid sequence: CASSFSSGANVLTF.

DNA for the CDR3: TGTGCCAGCAGTCCACAGGTGCAAGTGAACACTGAAGCTTTCTTT. Translation: CASSPQVQVNTEAFF. The chain has TRBV5-4 and TRBJ1-1; a weak D match, TRBD1 (5 bases). Trimming shortened V by 5 bases and J by 0 bases, and 14 bases separated the two germline ends. Germline CDR1 is SGHNT and CDR2 is YYREEE (reference sequence). The CDR3 runs 15 residues.

This chain connects TRBV18 to TRBJ2-1; 8 bases fit TRBD1. V trimming: 0 bases; J trimming: 7 bases; junction bases outside the gene matches: 11. CDR3 length: 17 residues. Germline CDR1 and CDR2: KGHSH and LQKENI. CDR3 coding DNA: TGTGCCAGCTCACCACCCCAGGGGGCAATCTTACGGAATGAGCAGTTCTTC. This codes for CASSPPQGAILRNEQFF.

This chain links TRBV5-1 with TRBJ2-3; 7 bases line up with TRBD2. V dropped 1 base and J dropped 5; count of bases not matched to a gene: 7. This CDR3 region has 15 residues. Germline CDR1 reads SGHRS; CDR2 reads YFSETQ. The CDR3 region has the DNA TGCGCCAGCAGCTTGTGGGAGGGTCAGAAAGATACGCAGTATTTT. This sequence encodes CASSLWEGQKDTQYF. The whole variable domain, filled in from reference TRBV5-1 and TRBJ2-3, reads KAGVTQTPRYLIKTRGQQVTLSCSPISGHRSVSWYQQTPGQGLQFLFEYFSETQRNKGNFPGRFSGRQFSNSRSEMNVSTLELGDSALYLCASSLWEGQKDTQYFGPGTRLTVL.